Listed below are T cell receptor beta chains from one sample, sequenced in a study of cytomegalovirus exposure and HLA in healthy donors. Generated by immunoSEQ multiplex PCR, the TCRdb table keeps only in-frame clones and is missing some. This sample carries fewer than 200,000 clones, roughly 80% of them seen once, and the ten largest clones take over 2%. Sequencing was performed on PBMCs. Every receptor here comes from a man aged 60 to 75 in good health and CMV-seronegative. CDR3s include the opening cysteine and the closing phenylalanine or tryptophan. D genes are given only for firm matches. Only some rows state a clone size, as once, few, many or a class for expanded clones.

>TRBD1|.|TRBV19|TRBJ1-1
TGTGCCAGTAGTACAACAGGGGACACTGAAGCTTTCTTT
CASSTTGDTEAFF
>TRBD2|.|TRBV19|TRBJ2-1
TGTGCCAGTAGTCTTAGCGGGGCAACCTACAATGAGCAGTTCTTC
CASSLSGATYNEQFF
>.|few|TRBV7-8|TRBJ1-1
TGTGCCAGCAGCTTGGCGGGACGGACTGAAGCTTTCTTT
CASSLAGRTEAFF
>.|.|TRBV2|TRBJ1-4
TGTGCCAGCAGGTCCCGAGGCGGGTCCCATAATGAAAAACTGTTTTTT
CASRSRGGSHNEKLFF
>TRBD2|.|TRBV27|TRBJ2-3
TGTGCCAGCAACGTTCGGGGGGGCACAGATACGCAGTATTTT
CASNVRGGTDTQYF
>.|.|TRBV29-1|TRBJ2-5
TGCAGCGTATTTACAGGGTACGCAGAGACCCAGTACTTC
CSVFTGYAETQYF
>TRBD1|.|TRBV6-5|TRBJ1-4
TGTGCCAGCAGCCCCCCGGGACAGAATGAAAAACTGTTTTTT
CASSPPGQNEKLFF
>TRBD1|.|TRBV10-3|TRBJ2-7
TGTGCCATCAGTGACGGGACAGTCTCCTACGAGCAGTACTTC
CAISDGTVSYEQYF
>TRBD1|.|TRBV6-5|TRBJ1-2
TGTGCCAGCAGCTCACAGGGGGCGGAGGGCTACCCCTTC
CASSSQGAEGYPF
>.|once|TRBV7-8|TRBJ2-2
TGTGCCAGCAGCTTAGCCAGGCAGGCGAACACCGGGGAGCTGTTTTTT
CASSLARQANTGELFF
>.|.|TRBV4-1|TRBJ2-7
TGCGCCAGCAGCCCGACGACCACAGGGAACTCCTACGAGCAGTACTTC
CASSPTTTGNSYEQYF